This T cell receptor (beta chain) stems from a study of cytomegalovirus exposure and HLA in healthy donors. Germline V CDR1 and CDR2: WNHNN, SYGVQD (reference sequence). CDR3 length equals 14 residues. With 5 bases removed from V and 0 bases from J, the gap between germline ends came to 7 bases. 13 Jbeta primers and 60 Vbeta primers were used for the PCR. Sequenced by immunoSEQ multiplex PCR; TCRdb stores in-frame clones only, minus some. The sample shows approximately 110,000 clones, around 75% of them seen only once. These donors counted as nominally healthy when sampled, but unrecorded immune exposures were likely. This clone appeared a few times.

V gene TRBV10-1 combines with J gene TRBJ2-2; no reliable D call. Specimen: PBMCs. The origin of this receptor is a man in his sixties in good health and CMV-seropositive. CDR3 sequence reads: CASSHQANTGELFF. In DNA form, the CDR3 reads TGCGCCAGCAGTCATCAGGCGAACACCGGGGAGCTGTTTTTT.